The source of this T cell receptor (beta chain) is a study of blood T cell repertoires in COVID-19. Study in general: The study drew acute and convalescent COVID-19 samples from the United States, Italy and Spain. Sources were T cells, B-cell-depleted T cells, or PBMCs; the material itself was cDNA or gDNA.

The germline gives CDR1 SGHDN, CDR2 FVKESK. Trimming took 1 base from V and 3 from J, leaving 12 bases between them. The CDR3 covers 15 residues. Assay: immunoSEQ multiplex PCR; the TCRdb copy retains only in-frame clones and omits some. Of about 350,000 clones listed, about 90% are singletons. Grouping used clinical history reported by participants in a survey and questionnaire. Participants classified as exposed had met a COVID-19 case within 2 weeks before study entry. The sequencing sample was made of PBMCs or T cells enriched from blood (not recorded which). The chain has TRBV14 and TRBJ1-1; D gene ambiguous. This sequence originates from a woman in her 30s who had been exposed to COVID-19. This CDR3 reads CASSQVAGSDTEAFF. The CDR3 DNA reads TGTGCCAGCAGCCAAGTAGCGGGATCTGACACTGAAGCTTTCTTT.